This T cell receptor beta chain was recovered during a study of shared clonotypes between healthy human individuals. V lost 0 bases, J lost 11 bases, and 19 bases lay in between. This CDR3 is 15 amino acids long. The germline V gene has CDR1 SGHTA and CDR2 FQGNSA. Study results and caveats: Rarefaction demonstrated incomplete sorted-subset sequencing despite large depth.

Comments on this clone: Its target is not known.

The repertoire was sequenced with immunoSEQ multiplex PCR; TCRdb's copy has only in-frame clones and lacks some. The sample carries about 2.4 million clones, approximately 94% recorded once. J is TRBJ1-1 and V is TRBV7-2; TRBD1 might be the D (5 bases). The sample comprised naive CD4+ T cells from PBMCs. Documented subset: CD45RA+ positively selected. This sequence was found in a man between 18 and 29 years old in good health. Some clones in this sample may be carry-over from other donors' samples. In nucleotides, the CDR3 is TGTGCCAGCAGCTTAGCTGCTGGGACGAGGATTAGGGCTTTCTTT. It translates to CASSLAAGTRIRAFF.